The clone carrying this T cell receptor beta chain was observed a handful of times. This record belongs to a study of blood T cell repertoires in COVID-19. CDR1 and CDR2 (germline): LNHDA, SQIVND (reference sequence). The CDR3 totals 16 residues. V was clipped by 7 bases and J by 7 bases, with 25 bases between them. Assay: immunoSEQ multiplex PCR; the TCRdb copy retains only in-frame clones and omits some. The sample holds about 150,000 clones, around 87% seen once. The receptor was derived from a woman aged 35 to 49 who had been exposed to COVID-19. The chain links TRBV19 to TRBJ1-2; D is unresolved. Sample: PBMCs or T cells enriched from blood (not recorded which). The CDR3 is CASNFNSGKVYGGYTF. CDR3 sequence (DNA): TGTGCCAGTAATTTTAACTCGGGAAAGGTCTACGGTGGCTACACCTTC.